This TCR beta chain emerged from a study of blood T cell repertoires in COVID-19. Sequencing was performed with immunoSEQ multiplex PCR; in TCRdb, only in-frame clones are kept and a portion is missing. The sample contains some 41,000 clones, around 82% of which appear only once. V was clipped by 5 bases and J by 8 bases; unmatched bases: 13. CDR3 length: 15 residues. Germline loops: CDR1 SQVTM, CDR2 ANQGSEA. This rearrangement joins TRBV29-1 to TRBJ2-1; 9 positions match TRBD1. The receptor comes from a man aged 35-49 years with active or convalescent COVID-19. The sequencing sample was made of peripheral blood. The CDR3 DNA reads as TGCAGCGTTATAAAGGGACAGGGAAGTAAGGATGAGCAGTTCTTC. It encodes CSVIKGQGSKDEQFF.